These T cell receptor beta chains were read from a single sample in a study of blood T cell repertoires in COVID-19. Generated by immunoSEQ multiplex PCR, the TCRdb table keeps only in-frame clones and is missing some. The profile shows some 100,000 clones, approximately 78% of them singletons. Sequenced input: peripheral blood. These receptors were taken from a man between 45 and 60 years old with active or convalescent COVID-19. Both conserved end residues are part of each CDR3. A D gene is named only where the DNA matches it firmly. Part of the rows lack a size; the others show once, few, many or a class for expanded clones.

V	D	J	size	CDR3	DNA
TRBV6-1	TRBD1	TRBJ1-2	.	CASMSGQRRGYTF	TGTGCCAGCATGTCGGGACAGAGACGTGGCTACACCTTC
TRBV14	.	TRBJ1-1	.	CASSQETGWTEAFF	TGTGCCAGCAGCCAAGAAACAGGGTGGACTGAAGCTTTCTTT
TRBV25-1	.	TRBJ1-6	few	CASSGRGGTNSPLHF	TGTGCCAGCAGTGGTCGGGGGGGGACAAATTCACCCCTCCACTTT
TRBV6-4	TRBD1	TRBJ1-2	.	CASSEDRGSNYGYTF	TGTGCCAGCAGTGAGGACAGGGGGTCGAACTATGGCTACACCTTC
TRBV5-5	TRBD2	TRBJ2-7	.	CASSLFVSSGGRYEQYF	TGTGCCAGCAGCTTGTTTGTTTCTAGCGGGGGGCGCTACGAGCAGTACTTC
TRBV9	.	TRBJ1-1	.	CASSVALNTEAFF	TGTGCCAGCAGCGTAGCGTTGAACACTGAAGCTTTCTTT
TRBV7-6	TRBD2	TRBJ2-5	.	CASRTSGETQYF	TGTGCCTCAAGGACTAGCGGCGAGACCCAGTACTTC
TRBV3-1/TRBV3-2	.	TRBJ2-5	.	CASSQAPYQETQYF	TGTGCCAGCAGCCAAGCCCCGTACCAAGAGACCCAGTACTTC
TRBV25-1	.	TRBJ1-4	few	CASSESRAVNEKLFF	TGTGCCAGCAGTGAGTCAAGAGCGGTTAATGAAAAACTGTTTTTT
TRBV11-2	.	TRBJ2-7	few	CASSMRDAGKQYF	TGTGCCAGCAGCATGCGGGACGCCGGAAAGCAGTACTTC
TRBV7-2	TRBD1	TRBJ1-5	.	CASSPGQAGQPQHF	TGTGCCAGCAGCCCTGGACAGGCTGGTCAGCCCCAGCATTTT
TRBV5-1	.	TRBJ2-5	.	CASSQQGHGGETQYF	TGCGCCAGCAGCCAGCAGGGGCACGGCGGGGAGACCCAGTACTTC